The next 11 T cell receptor beta chains were all read from a single sample in a study of T cell changes during pregnancy in multiple sclerosis. TCRdb's table, derived via immunoSEQ multiplex PCR, lists solely in-frame clones and lacks some. This table has tens of thousands of clones, 92% appearing once. This material consisted of CD4+ T cells from peripheral blood mononuclear cells, taken after pregnancy. Every receptor here comes from a female donor with multiple sclerosis, enrolled in a pregnancy study.

The rearrangement links TRBV6-1 to TRBJ1-2, with a tentative D call TRBD1 (5 bases). The CDR3 sequence is 14 residues long. Germline CDR1 MNHNS, CDR2 SASEGT. Trimming stripped 6 bases from V and 7 bases from J, with 18 bases between. The CDR3 region has the DNA TGTGCCAGCAGCGAATTCAAGGGACTCCTTGGCTACACCTTC. Translating it yields CASSEFKGLLGYTF.

The V gene is TRBV6-5, the J gene TRBJ1-2, with 9 bases fitting TRBD1. Unmatched junction bases numbered 7, after V lost 7 bases and J lost 4 bases. The length of the CDR3 is 14 residues. The germline V gene has CDR1 MNHEY and CDR2 SVGAGI. The CDR3 bases are TGTGCCAGCAAGCCCCAGACAGGGGGCTATGGCTACACCTTC. It specifies CASKPQTGGYGYTF.

This rearrangement joins TRBV6-6 to TRBJ1-6, with D maybe TRBD1 (5 bases). This CDR3 has 14 amino acids. Germline V lookup: CDR1 MNHNY, CDR2 SVGAGI (reference sequence). Trimming shortened V by 4 bases and J by 14 bases, and 18 bases separated the two germline ends. This CDR3 is CASSLGAPLESLHF. The CDR3 DNA follows: TGTGCCAGCAGTTTAGGGGCCCCCTTAGAGTCCCTCCACTTT.

The chain joins TRBV6-5 to TRBJ1-3; possible D gene TRBD1, 6 bases. Trimming took off 3 bases at V and 4 bases at J, with 13 bases between the two ends. This CDR3 is built from 15 residues. CDR1 is MNHEY and CDR2 is SVGAGI in the germline V gene. CDR3 in amino acids: CASSYSQGSGNTIYF. The DNA of the CDR3 is TGTGCCAGCAGTTATAGCCAGGGGTCAGGAAACACCATATATTTT.

The rearrangement uses TRBV6-4 and TRBJ2-1; 8 bases match TRBD2. Per germline, CDR1 MRHNA and CDR2 SNTAGT. CDR3 length: 13 amino acids. V lost 6 bases to trimming and J lost 2 bases; unmatched junction nucleotides: 0. DNA for the CDR3: TGTGCCAGCAGCGGGGGGGCCTACAATGAGCAGTTCTTC. The encoded protein is CASSGGAYNEQFF.

The chain is built from TRBV7-3 and TRBJ2-4; no reliable D call. V lost 5 bases and J 0 bases, leaving 17 bases between the germline ends. The CDR3 length is 17 residues. CDR1 and CDR2 (germline): SGHTA, FQGTGA. The CDR3 nucleotides read TGTGCCAGCAGCCCGGCCCCAAGACTTCTAGCCAAAAACATTCAGTACTTC. This sequence encodes CASSPAPRLLAKNIQYF.

The chain employs TRBV19 and TRBJ1-5; tentatively, D is TRBD1 (5 bases). The CDR3 loop spans 17 amino acids. CDR1 and CDR2 from the germline V gene are LNHDA and SQIVND (reference sequence). V lost 4 bases to trimming and J lost 0 bases, with 16 bases between them. CDR3 DNA: TGTGCCAGTAGTACCGCGGGATGGGGGGATAGCAATCAGCCCCAGCATTTT. Its translation is CASSTAGWGDSNQPQHF.

In its sample, this clone was seen once. The J gene is TRBJ2-7, the V gene TRBV6-4, with D perhaps matching TRBD1 (5 bases). V lost 6 bases, J lost 7 bases, and 16 bases lay in between. The CDR3 contains 13 residues. Germline V gene sequence: CDR1 MRHNA, CDR2 SNTAGT. Written as DNA, the CDR3 is TGTGCCAGCAGCCCCCGGGCCCAGGGAGAGCAGTACTTC. Translation gives CASSPRAQGEQYF.

V and J are TRBV6-5 and TRBJ2-2; possible D gene TRBD1, 5 bases. Deletions cut 2 bases from V and 6 bases from J, with 13 bases between. CDR3 length: 15 residues. Germline V gene sequence: CDR1 MNHEY, CDR2 SVGAGI. The CDR3, as DNA: TGTGCCAGCAGTTACGGTGGCAGGGCCGCCGGGGAGCTGTTTTTT. Translating it yields CASSYGGRAAGELFF.

The rearrangement joins TRBV7-2 to TRBJ2-1; weak D call: TRBD2 (5 bases). V dropped 3 bases and J dropped 9 bases, with 12 bases sitting between them. This CDR3 region has 13 residues. CDR1 is SGHTA, CDR2 FQGNSA, per germline. The CDR3 loop reads CASSLGVGREQFF. CDR3 coding DNA: TGTGCCAGCAGCTTGGGAGTAGGACGTGAGCAGTTCTTC. The full variable domain, rest sourced from reference TRBV7-2 and TRBJ2-1, is GAGVSQSPSNKVTEKGKDVELRCDPISGHTALYWYRQSLGQGLEFLIYFQGNSAPDKSGLPSDRFSAERTGGSVSTLTIQRTQQEDSAVYLCASSLGVGREQFFGPGTRLTVL.

The genes are TRBV9 and TRBJ1-1; TRBD1 matches at 10 bases. This CDR3 spans 16 amino acids. V shed 3 bases, J shed 0 bases, and the junction held 5 bases outside the gene matches. Germline CDR1 is SGDLS and CDR2 is YYNGEE. CDR3 sequence: CASSAGTGEMNTEAFF. Written as DNA, the CDR3 is TGTGCCAGCAGCGCCGGGACAGGGGAAATGAACACTGAAGCTTTCTTT.